The T cell receptor (beta chain) under discussion was sequenced for a study of vaccination effects on CD4 cells after COVID-19. CDR1 and CDR2 from the germline V gene are KGHSH and LQKENI. The length of the CDR3 is 14 residues. V was cut by 2 bases and J by 1 base, with 8 bases left in between. The culture ran for 10 days, and then CD4+ T cells were isolated. Participants each got two BNT162b2 or mRNA-1273 vaccine doses. Each vaccine recipient was nucleocapsid antibody negative and had no prior SARS-CoV-2 infection. Using immunoSEQ multiplex PCR, the repertoire was profiled, and TCRdb retains in-frame clones only, with some absent. The table lists about 73,000 clones, roughly 75% of them singletons, with about 2.5% in the top ten. A note on this clone: What it binds is unknown.

The receptor was derived from a human donor who received a COVID-19 vaccine. The V call is TRBV18, the J call TRBJ2-5; unclear D gene. The sequences come from CD4+ T cells from PBMCs cultured without peptide, collected after COVID-19 vaccination. CDR3 nucleotide sequence: TGTGCCAGCTCACCAGGTTACTCCCAAGAGACCCAGTACTTC. Residues: CASSPGYSQETQYF.